The 20 T cell receptor beta chains reported below all come from one sample, sequenced in a study of CD8+CD57+ T cells in acquired aplastic anemia. The TCR beta profiling, which covered VDJ combination and CDR3 sequence, was carried out using genomic DNA as the template. MiXCR, run by TCRdb on the reads, gives a single entry per CDR3 protein. This table holds hundreds of thousands of distinct CDR3 sequences, about two thirds found once. Sequencing was carried out using sorted CD4+, CD8+, or CD8+CD57+ T cells (not recorded which) from PBMCs. The receptor source for this set is a human donor in good health, serving as a control.

This sequence joins TRBV4-3 and TRBJ1-3, with a weak D call TRBD1 (6 bases). Germline V CDR1 and CDR2: LGHNA, YSLEER. The CDR3 has 13 amino acids. V gave up 10 bases and J gave up 5 bases, with 15 bases separating them. The chain's CDR3 is CATSSGDRNTIYF. Here the CDR3 DNA reads TGCGCCACCAGTTCAGGGGATAGAAACACCATATATTTT.

This clonotype was detected only once. An end of the junction differs from the germline gene, which may be a read error. This chain connects TRBV7-2 to TRBJ1-5, with D unclear. The germline V gene encodes CDR1 SGHTA and CDR2 FQGNSA. The CDR3 consists of 14 residues. The DNA of the CDR3 is TGTGCCAGCAGCTTAGGTCGACTAGGCCCGGGAACCCAGTTT. Its translation: CASSLGRLGPGTQF.

This clonotype was detected ten times or more. As DNA, the CDR3 is TGTGCCACCAGTGATGCCATGGGACGGGACCAAGAGACCCAGTACTTC. As protein: CATSDAMGRDQETQYF. This chain connects TRBV24-1 to TRBJ2-5, with D perhaps being TRBD1 or TRBD2 (5 bases each). Trimming stripped 3 bases from V and 0 bases from J, with 13 bases between. Germline assignment: CDR1 KGHDR and CDR2 SFDVKD. The CDR3 covers 16 residues.

V and J are TRBV7-2 and TRBJ2-1; 8 positions agree with TRBD2. Trimming cost V 4 bases and J 6 bases; bases outside gene matches: 8. Germline V gene sequence: CDR1 SGHTA, CDR2 FQGNSA. This CDR3 is 15 amino acids long. In DNA, the CDR3 is TGTGCCAGCAGCTCAACGCCGGGGGGGGCCAATGAGCAGTTCTTC. This encodes CASSSTPGGANEQFF.

This clonotype has ten or more counts. The chain has TRBV19 and TRBJ2-5, with 7 bases that match TRBD1. V lost 5 bases, J lost 4 bases, and 13 bases stayed unmatched. Germline V gene data show CDR1 as LNHDA and CDR2 as SQIVND (reference sequence). CDR3 length equals 16 residues. The chain's CDR3 is CASSLGGQTRGETQYF. CDR3 nucleotide sequence: TGTGCCAGTAGTCTTGGGGGACAGACCAGGGGAGAGACCCAGTACTTC.

This clonotype occurred many times. This chain uses TRBV11-2 with TRBJ1-3; D is uncertain. With 1 base removed from V and 0 bases from J, the gap between germline ends came to 10 bases. The CDR3 contains 16 residues. Germline CDR1 reads SGHAT; CDR2 reads FQNNGV. The CDR3 DNA sequence: TGTGCCAGCAGCTTAGCGGCGGGGTACTCTGGAAACACCATATATTTT. Translation gives CASSLAAGYSGNTIYF.

The CDR3 region has the DNA TGTGCCAGCAGCCCCAAGCTAGGACAGGGCTCCTACGAGCAGTACTTC. Its protein is CASSPKLGQGSYEQYF. The chain has TRBV2 and TRBJ2-7, with 8 bases lining up with TRBD1. Germline V gene sequence: CDR1 SNHLY, CDR2 FYNNEI. J gave up 0 bases and V 6 bases, and 10 bases lay outside the gene matches. The CDR3 consists of 16 residues.

This clonotype was observed at least ten times. The chain combines TRBV6-1 with TRBJ2-7, with 7 bases fitting TRBD2. The CDR3 covers 14 residues. Germline V gives CDR1 MNHNS, CDR2 SASEGT. V shed 4 bases and J 3 bases; nucleotides not matched to a gene: 6. Written as DNA, the CDR3 is TGTGCCAGCAGTGGGGGGGGGAAGAACTACGAGCAGTACTTC. This sequence encodes CASSGGGKNYEQYF.

The J gene is TRBJ2-7, the V gene TRBV27, with 8 bases that match TRBD2. Germline V gene lookup returns CDR1 MNHEY and CDR2 SMNVEV (reference sequence). V gave up 0 bases and J gave up 5 bases; unmatched junction bases: 9. The CDR3 extends over 16 amino acids. CDR3 coding DNA: TGTGCCAGCAGTTTATCGGGCGGGCGGGGGGAGCACGAGCAGTACTTC. It codes for CASSLSGGRGEHEQYF.

Comment on this clonotype: This is likely a read error, given that the CDR3 carries no conserved phenylalanine or tryptophan at its end. The limits of the CDR3 on the DNA are not certain, so only TCRdb's listed CDR3 is given. The chain links TRBV24-1 to TRBJ1-2; TRBD1 reflects the table's D call only, with no check against the DNA. CDR1 and CDR2 from the germline V gene are KGHDR and SFDVKD. The CDR3 is 17 residues long, ends included. The CDR3 is CATSNSSRGSHNYGYSI.

This chain uses TRBV12-5 with TRBJ2-3; TRBD1 aligns across 7 bases. Germline loops: CDR1 LGHNT, CDR2 FRNRAP. The CDR3 is 13 amino acids. This CDR3 is CAGTTGSTDTQYF. In nucleotides, the CDR3 is TGTGCCGGCACGACAGGGAGCACAGATACGCAGTATTTT.

The V gene is TRBV19, the J gene TRBJ2-7; maybe TRBD1 (6 bases). Germline V gene data show CDR1 as LNHDA and CDR2 as SQIVND (reference sequence). The CDR3 sequence is 16 residues long. V was cut by 6 bases and J by 4 bases, with 22 bases left in between. The CDR3 DNA sequence: TGTGCCAGTAGCTCGACGACAGGCCGGAGATCGTACGAGCAGTACTTC. It encodes CASSSTTGRRSYEQYF. Drawing the rest from reference TRBV19 and TRBJ2-7, the complete variable domain is DGGITQSPKYLFRKEGQNVTLSCEQNLNHDAMYWYRQDPGQGLRLIYYSQIVNDFQKGDIAEGYSVSREKKESFPLTVTSAQKNPTAFYLCASSSTTGRRSYEQYFGPGTRLTVT.

Points on this clonotype: This may stem from a read error, because a much larger clone lies one nucleotide away. This chain links TRBV5-1 with TRBJ2-5; 8 bases line up with TRBD2. After removal of 3 bases from V and 9 bases from J, the junction contained 13 bases not matched to a gene. Germline V gene sequence: CDR1 SGHRS, CDR2 YFSETQ. This CDR3 region has 15 residues. CDR3 residues: CASSSQSGGPDAQYF. The CDR3 region has the DNA TGCGCCAGCAGCTCCCAAAGCGGGGGACCGGATGCCCAGTACTTC.

The V call is TRBV11-1, the J call TRBJ2-1; 12 nucleotides match TRBD2. Trimming cost V 1 base and J 2 bases; bases outside gene matches: 3. The CDR3 contains 17 residues. Germline CDR1 is SGHAT and CDR2 is FQDESV (reference sequence). The CDR3 DNA sequence: TGTGCCAGCAGCTTAGACAGACTAGCGGGGGCCTACAATGAGCAGTTCTTC. Protein sequence: CASSLDRLAGAYNEQFF.

In regard to this clonotype: The CDR3 does not end in the conserved phenylalanine or tryptophan, so this is likely a read error. The DNA is omitted, as the CDR3 cannot be located on it reliably, and the CDR3 follows TCRdb's listing. The rearrangement links TRBV7-9 to TRBJ1-5; the table names TRBD1, a call not compared with the DNA. The CDR3 numbers 13 amino acids, ends counted. Germline CDR1 is SEHNR and CDR2 is FQNEAQ (reference sequence). The CDR3 reads CASSLVQGQPQDL.

This clonotype has ten or more counts. The V call is TRBV20-1, the J call TRBJ2-5, with 14 bases lining up with TRBD2. The ends lost 0 bases at V and 9 bases at J; junction bases unmatched: 0. CDR1 is DFQATT, CDR2 SNEGSKA, per germline (reference sequence). This CDR3 region has 13 residues. The CDR3 loop reads CSAREGLAGAQYF. CDR3 in DNA: TGCAGTGCTAGAGAGGGACTAGCGGGGGCCCAGTACTTC.

This chain uses TRBV27 with TRBJ2-1; TRBD1 matches at 7 bases. The CDR3 is 13 amino acids. Germline V CDR1 and CDR2: MNHEY, SMNVEV (reference sequence). The V gene end was trimmed by 3 bases and the J gene end by 15 bases; junction bases not matched to a gene: 11. CDR3 sequence (DNA): TGTGCCAGCAGTTTCCTGGGACAGTTTAACACGTTCTTC. Translating gives CASSFLGQFNTFF.

V gene TRBV7-3 combines with J gene TRBJ1-5; D is ambiguous. Trimming left V 5 bases short and J 13 bases short, with 24 bases between. This CDR3 is built from 15 residues. Germline loops: CDR1 SGHTA, CDR2 FQGTGA. The CDR3 region has the DNA TGTGCCAGCAGCCCGAAGCCTTCTTCCAACAACATACAGCATTTT. Encoded protein: CASSPKPSSNNIQHF.

V is TRBV4-1 and J is TRBJ2-5; possible D gene TRBD2, 7 bases. Trimming cost V 6 bases and J 5 bases, with 22 bases left between them. Germline-derived CDR1 and CDR2 are MGHRA and YSYEKL. The CDR3 contains 16 residues. This CDR3 is CASSEPLGGASETQYF. Written as DNA, the CDR3 is TGCGCCAGCAGTGAGCCATTAGGGGGGGCCAGCGAGACCCAGTACTTC.

This clonotype was detected once. The chain couples TRBV10-3 to TRBJ1-3; D remains ambiguous. Trimming took 5 bases from V and 2 from J, leaving 13 bases between them. From germline, CDR1 is ENHRY and CDR2 SYGVKD. This CDR3 is 15 amino acids long. The CDR3 reads CAISPWGSAGNTIYF. For the CDR3, the DNA is TGTGCCATCAGTCCATGGGGAAGTGCTGGAAACACCATATATTTT.